This T cell receptor (beta chain) was profiled in a study of CD8+ T cells in alopecia areata. The wider study: Treated patients were given oral tofacitinib, which was dosed at 5 to 10 mg twice daily. Study-wide results and limits: Compared with mice, patients displayed less clear TCR sharing, possibly for HLA-related reasons. Affected scalp, especially in alopecia totalis/universalis, had a higher clonality than normal scalp did.

About this clone: The antigen is not known.

This CDR3 is 15 amino acids long. CDR1 is MNHNS, CDR2 SASEGT, per germline. V lost 6 bases, J lost 6 bases, and 10 bases stayed unmatched. PBMC-derived CD4+ and CD8+ T cells were sorted. Extracted from the samples, RNA was reverse transcribed into cDNA to serve as the sequencing template. Repertoires were generated with immunoSEQ multiplex PCR, while TCRdb's copy carries only in-frame clones and drops some. Of a few hundred thousand clones listed, around 67% are singletons. The sequence derives from a human donor with alopecia areata. The gene calls are TRBV6-1 and TRBJ1-5, with 8 bases that match TRBD1. The sample in question was CD4+ T cells sorted from blood, obtained at week 0. The CDR3 nucleotides are TGTGCCAGCAGCCCTACGGCAGGGGGCATTCAGCCCCAGCATTTT. The encoded protein is CASSPTAGGIQPQHF.